Listed below are T cell receptor beta chains from one sample, sequenced in a study of T cell responses to AZD1222 COVID-19 vaccine. TCRdb's table, derived via immunoSEQ multiplex PCR, lists solely in-frame clones and lacks some. The sample shows roughly 140,000 clones, under 95% of them seen only once. Material: peripheral blood, obtained on day 0 of AZD1222 vaccination. The receptors shown here come from an adult in good health. Each CDR3 is given with its conserved first and last residue. D genes are given only for firm matches. A row's size may be missing; if present it is once, few, many or a size class.

TRBD1 | . | TRBJ2-7 | TRBV28 | CASSQPGQGSYEQYF | TGTGCCAGCAGTCAACCGGGACAGGGGTCCTACGAGCAGTACTTC
. | . | TRBJ2-1 | TRBV12-3/TRBV12-4 | CASSLRNEQFF | TGTGCCAGCAGTTTGCGCAATGAGCAGTTCTTC
. | few | TRBJ2-3 | TRBV28 | CASSTPFGQGDTDTQYF | TGTGCCAGCAGTACGCCTTTTGGGCAGGGAGACACAGATACGCAGTATTTT
TRBD2 | . | TRBJ2-7 | TRBV27 | CASSPQLAPFYEQYF | TGTGCCAGCAGTCCCCAACTAGCGCCATTCTACGAGCAGTACTTC
TRBD1 | . | TRBJ2-2 | TRBV5-6 | CASSLDGARGPGELFF | TGTGCCAGCAGCTTGGATGGGGCCAGGGGGCCCGGGGAGCTGTTTTTT
. | . | TRBJ1-4 | TRBV21-1 | CASSKKMYRSNEKLFF | TGTGCCAGCAGCAAAAAAATGTACAGGAGTAATGAAAAACTGTTTTTT
. | . | TRBJ2-4 | TRBV7-2 | CASSPPGTKNIQYF | TGTGCCAGCAGCCCCCCAGGGACCAAAAACATTCAGTACTTC
. | . | TRBJ2-2 | TRBV28 | CASRKSTGNTGELFF | TGTGCCAGCAGAAAATCGACAGGGAACACCGGGGAGCTGTTTTTT
TRBD2 | . | TRBJ2-1 | TRBV4-1 | CASSQDSAGAQNEQFF | TGCGCCAGCAGCCAAGATTCGGCGGGAGCACAGAATGAGCAGTTCTTC
. | . | TRBJ1-6 | TRBV7-8 | CASSMDDSPLHF | TGTGCCAGCAGTATGGATGATTCACCCCTCCACTTT
TRBD1 | . | TRBJ1-2 | TRBV28 | CASSLAGTAYGYTF | TGTGCCAGCAGTTTAGCCGGGACAGCTTATGGCTACACCTTC
TRBD2 | . | TRBJ2-7 | TRBV6-5 | CASSYSSQREKGEQYF | TGTGCCAGCAGTTACTCGAGCCAGCGGGAGAAGGGCGAGCAGTACTTC
TRBD2 | . | TRBJ2-5 | TRBV9 | CASSDPGTSGFEGGETQYF | TGTGCCAGCAGCGACCCCGGGACTAGCGGTTTTGAGGGAGGAGAGACCCAGTACTTC